This is a list of T cell receptor beta chains from one sample in a study of long-term antiretroviral therapy in people with HIV. The method was immunoSEQ multiplex PCR; TCRdb's version includes in-frame clones alone and lacks a portion of them. The repertoire consists of about 39,000 clones, with around 85% occurring once and the leading ten covering under 5%. This specimen was unsorted PBMCs, taken 1.2 years after starting antiretroviral therapy. The receptors stem from a woman in her forties or fifties with HIV. CDR3s include the opening cysteine and the closing phenylalanine or tryptophan. The D gene is left open where the match is weak.

d_call j_call v_call cdr3_aa cdr3_nt
TRBD2 TRBJ2-3 TRBV2 CASSGAGGDTQYF TGTGCCAGCAGTGGAGCGGGGGGAGATACGCAGTATTTT
- TRBJ2-7 TRBV29-1 CSVEKSGYEQYF TGCAGCGTTGAAAAATCGGGCTACGAGCAGTACTTC
- TRBJ1-1 TRBV7-9 CASSLVGLNTEAFF TGTGCCAGCAGCTTAGTCGGGTTGAACACTGAAGCTTTCTTT
- TRBJ1-1 TRBV9 CASSPQRGNTEAFF TGTGCCAGCAGCCCCCAGAGGGGGAACACTGAAGCTTTCTTT
- TRBJ1-2 TRBV6-5 CASKYGRTNYGYTF TGTGCCAGCAAATACGGACGGACTAACTATGGCTACACCTTC
- TRBJ1-2 TRBV4-1 CASSPTGQLNYGYTF TGCGCCAGCAGCCCAACAGGACAGCTTAACTATGGCTACACCTTC
- TRBJ2-2 TRBV6-1 CASRSRDTGELFF TGTGCCAGCCGGAGCCGGGACACCGGGGAGCTGTTTTTT
TRBD1 TRBJ1-4 TRBV23-1 CASLNGQGRELFF TGCGCCAGCCTTAACGGACAGGGGCGGGAACTGTTTTTT
TRBD1 TRBJ1-5 TRBV6-1 CASSDQQGIQPQHF TGTGCCAGCAGTGACCAACAGGGGATTCAGCCCCAGCATTTT
- TRBJ1-3 TRBV4-1 CASSSYNRGISGNTIYF TGCGCCAGCAGCAGTTACAATCGGGGTATCTCTGGAAACACCATATATTTT
TRBD2 TRBJ2-3 TRBV19 CASSWEGDTQYF TGTGCCAGTAGTTGGGAGGGGGATACGCAGTATTTT
- TRBJ1-3 TRBV5-1 CASSLGPGRANTIYF TGCGCCAGCAGCTTGGGGCCAGGGAGGGCAAACACCATATATTTT
- TRBJ1-1 TRBV6-6 CASISSRVPGDTEAFF TGTGCCAGCATCTCGAGCCGGGTTCCGGGGGACACTGAAGCTTTCTTT
TRBD1 TRBJ2-1 TRBV18 CASSPEGQGASNEQFF TGTGCCAGCTCACCAGAGGGACAGGGTGCGAGTAATGAGCAGTTCTTC
- TRBJ2-1 TRBV6-5 CASSSRWGSYNEQFF TGTGCCAGCAGTTCCCGATGGGGCTCCTACAATGAGCAGTTCTTC
- TRBJ2-5 TRBV5-4 CAIRDNAGDQETQYF TGTGCCATCAGGGACAACGCGGGGGACCAAGAGACCCAGTACTTC
- TRBJ1-6 TRBV10-3 CAISEPGPLHF TGTGCCATCAGTGAACCGGGGCCCCTCCACTTT
- TRBJ1-1 TRBV5-4 CASSFSQNTEAFF TGTGCCAGCAGCTTCAGTCAGAACACTGAAGCTTTCTTT
- TRBJ1-5 TRBV6-5 CASSYSKVQGGQPQHF TGTGCCAGCAGTTACTCGAAAGTCCAGGGAGGGCAGCCCCAGCATTTT